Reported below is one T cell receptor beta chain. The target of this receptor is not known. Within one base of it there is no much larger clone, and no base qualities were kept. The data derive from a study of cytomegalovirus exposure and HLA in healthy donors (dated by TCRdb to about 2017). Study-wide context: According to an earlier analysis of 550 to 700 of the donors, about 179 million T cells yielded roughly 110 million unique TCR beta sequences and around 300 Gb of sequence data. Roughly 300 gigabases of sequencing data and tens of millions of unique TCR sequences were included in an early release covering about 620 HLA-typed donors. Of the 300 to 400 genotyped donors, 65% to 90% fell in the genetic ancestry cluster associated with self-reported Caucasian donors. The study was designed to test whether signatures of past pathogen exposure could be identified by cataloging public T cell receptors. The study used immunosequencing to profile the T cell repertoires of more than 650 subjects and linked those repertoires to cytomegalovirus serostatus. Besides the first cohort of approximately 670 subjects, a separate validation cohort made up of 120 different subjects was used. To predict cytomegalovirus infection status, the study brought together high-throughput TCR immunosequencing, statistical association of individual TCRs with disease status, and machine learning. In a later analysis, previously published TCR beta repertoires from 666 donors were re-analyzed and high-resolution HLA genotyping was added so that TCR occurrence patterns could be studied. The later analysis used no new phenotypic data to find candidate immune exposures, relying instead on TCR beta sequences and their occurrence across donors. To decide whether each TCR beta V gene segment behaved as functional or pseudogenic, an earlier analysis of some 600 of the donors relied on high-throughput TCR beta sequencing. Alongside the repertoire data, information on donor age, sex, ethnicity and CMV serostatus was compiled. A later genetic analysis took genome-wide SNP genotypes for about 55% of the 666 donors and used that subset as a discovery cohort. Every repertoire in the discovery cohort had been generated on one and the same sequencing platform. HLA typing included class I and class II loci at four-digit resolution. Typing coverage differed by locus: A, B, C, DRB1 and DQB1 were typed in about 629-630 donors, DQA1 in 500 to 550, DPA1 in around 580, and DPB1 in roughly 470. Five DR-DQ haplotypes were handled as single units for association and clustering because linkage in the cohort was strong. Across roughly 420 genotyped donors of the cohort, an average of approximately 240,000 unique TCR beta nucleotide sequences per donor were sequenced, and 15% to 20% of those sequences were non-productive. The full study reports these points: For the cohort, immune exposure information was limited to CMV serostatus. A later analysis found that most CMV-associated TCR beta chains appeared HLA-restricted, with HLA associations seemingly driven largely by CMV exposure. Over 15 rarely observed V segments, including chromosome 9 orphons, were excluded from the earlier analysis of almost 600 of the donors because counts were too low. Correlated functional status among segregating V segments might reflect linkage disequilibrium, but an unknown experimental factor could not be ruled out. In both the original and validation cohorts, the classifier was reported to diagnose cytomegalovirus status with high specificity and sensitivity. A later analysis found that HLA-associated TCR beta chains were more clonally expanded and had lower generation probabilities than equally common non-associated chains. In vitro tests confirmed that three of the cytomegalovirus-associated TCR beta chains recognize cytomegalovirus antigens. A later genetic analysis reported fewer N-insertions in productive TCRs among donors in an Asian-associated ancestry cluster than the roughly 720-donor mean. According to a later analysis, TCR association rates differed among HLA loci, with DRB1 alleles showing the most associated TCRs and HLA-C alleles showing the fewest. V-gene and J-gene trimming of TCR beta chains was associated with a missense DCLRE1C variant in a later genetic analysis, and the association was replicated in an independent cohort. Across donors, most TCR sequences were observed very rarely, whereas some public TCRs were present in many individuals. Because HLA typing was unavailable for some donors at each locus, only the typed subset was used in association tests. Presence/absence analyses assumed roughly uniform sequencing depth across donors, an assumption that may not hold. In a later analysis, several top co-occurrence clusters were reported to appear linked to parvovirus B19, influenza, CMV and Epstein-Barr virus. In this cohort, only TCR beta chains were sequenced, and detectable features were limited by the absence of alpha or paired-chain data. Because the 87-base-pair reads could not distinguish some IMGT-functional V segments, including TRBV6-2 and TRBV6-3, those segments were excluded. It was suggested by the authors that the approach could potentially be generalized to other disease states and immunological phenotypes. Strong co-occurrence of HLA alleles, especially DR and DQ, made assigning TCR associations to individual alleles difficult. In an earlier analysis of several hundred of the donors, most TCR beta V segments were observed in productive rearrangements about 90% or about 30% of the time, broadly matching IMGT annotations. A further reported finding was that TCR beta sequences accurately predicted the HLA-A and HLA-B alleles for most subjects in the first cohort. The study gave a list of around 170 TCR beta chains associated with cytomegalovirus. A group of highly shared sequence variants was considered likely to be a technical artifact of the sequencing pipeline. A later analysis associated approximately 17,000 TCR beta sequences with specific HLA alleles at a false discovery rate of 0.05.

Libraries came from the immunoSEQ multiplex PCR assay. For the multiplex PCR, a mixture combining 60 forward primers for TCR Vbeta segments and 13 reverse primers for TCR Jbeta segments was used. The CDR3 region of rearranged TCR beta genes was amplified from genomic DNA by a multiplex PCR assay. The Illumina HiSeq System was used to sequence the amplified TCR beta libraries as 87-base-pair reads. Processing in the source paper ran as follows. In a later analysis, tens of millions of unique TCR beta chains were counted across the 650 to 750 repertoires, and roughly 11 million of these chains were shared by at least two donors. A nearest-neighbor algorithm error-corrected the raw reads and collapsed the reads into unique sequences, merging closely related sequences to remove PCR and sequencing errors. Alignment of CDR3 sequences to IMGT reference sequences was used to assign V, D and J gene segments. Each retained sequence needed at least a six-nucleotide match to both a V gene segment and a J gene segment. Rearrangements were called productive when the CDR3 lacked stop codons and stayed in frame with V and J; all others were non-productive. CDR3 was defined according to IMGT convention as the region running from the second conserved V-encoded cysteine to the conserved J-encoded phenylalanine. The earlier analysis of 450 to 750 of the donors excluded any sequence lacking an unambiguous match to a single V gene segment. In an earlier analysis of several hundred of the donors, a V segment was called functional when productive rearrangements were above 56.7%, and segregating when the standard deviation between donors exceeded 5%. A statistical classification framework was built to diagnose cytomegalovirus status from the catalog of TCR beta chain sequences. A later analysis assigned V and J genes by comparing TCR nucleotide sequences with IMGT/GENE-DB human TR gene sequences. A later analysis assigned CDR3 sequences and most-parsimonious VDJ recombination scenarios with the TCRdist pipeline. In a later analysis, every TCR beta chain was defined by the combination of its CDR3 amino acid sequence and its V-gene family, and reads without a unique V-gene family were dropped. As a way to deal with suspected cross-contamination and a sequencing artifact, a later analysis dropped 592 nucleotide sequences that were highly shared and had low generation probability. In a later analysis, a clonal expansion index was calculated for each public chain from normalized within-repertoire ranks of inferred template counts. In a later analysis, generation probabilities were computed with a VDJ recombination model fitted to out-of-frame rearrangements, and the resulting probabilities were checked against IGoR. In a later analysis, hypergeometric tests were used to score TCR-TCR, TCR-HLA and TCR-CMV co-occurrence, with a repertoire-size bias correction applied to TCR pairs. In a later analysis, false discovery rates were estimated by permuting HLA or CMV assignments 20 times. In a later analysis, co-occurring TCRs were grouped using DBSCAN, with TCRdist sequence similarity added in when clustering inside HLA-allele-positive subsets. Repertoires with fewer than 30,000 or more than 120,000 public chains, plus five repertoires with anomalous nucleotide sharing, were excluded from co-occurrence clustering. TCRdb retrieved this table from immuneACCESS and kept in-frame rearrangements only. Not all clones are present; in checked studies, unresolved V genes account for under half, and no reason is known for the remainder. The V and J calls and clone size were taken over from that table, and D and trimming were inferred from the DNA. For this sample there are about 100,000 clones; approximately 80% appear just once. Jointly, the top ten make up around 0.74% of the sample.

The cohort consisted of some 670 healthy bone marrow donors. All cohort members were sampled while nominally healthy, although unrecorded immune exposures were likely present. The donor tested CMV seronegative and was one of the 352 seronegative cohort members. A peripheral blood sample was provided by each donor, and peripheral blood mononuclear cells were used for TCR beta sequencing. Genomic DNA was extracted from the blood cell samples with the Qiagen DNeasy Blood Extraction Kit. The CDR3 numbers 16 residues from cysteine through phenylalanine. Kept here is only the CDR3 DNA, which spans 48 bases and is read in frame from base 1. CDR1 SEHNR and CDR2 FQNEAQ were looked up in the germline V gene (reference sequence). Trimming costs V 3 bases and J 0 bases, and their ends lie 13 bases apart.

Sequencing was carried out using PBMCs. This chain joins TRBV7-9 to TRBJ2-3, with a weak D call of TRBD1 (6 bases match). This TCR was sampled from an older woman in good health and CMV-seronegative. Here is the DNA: TGTGCCAGCAGCTTCAGACAGGACCGTAGCACAGATACGCAGTATTTT. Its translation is CASSFRQDRSTDTQYF.